The T cell receptor beta chain under discussion was sequenced for a study of T cell responses to AZD1222 COVID-19 vaccine. Overall study findings and caveats: Scientists sampled the repertoires only once the peak T cell response had passed.

Clones were sequenced by immunoSEQ multiplex PCR, and TCRdb holds only the in-frame ones, with some missing. The sample lists 150,000 to 200,000 clones, over 85% occurring once. A remark on this clone: What it binds is unknown.

Sequenced material: peripheral blood, taken 28 days after the second dose of the MenACWY control vaccine. This TCR was sampled from an adult who received the MenACWY meningococcal vaccine as a control.

DNA of the CDR3: TGTGCCAGCATGGTACGCCGCCAAGAGACCCAGTACTTC. It yields the protein CASMVRRQETQYF. The gene calls are TRBV2 and TRBJ2-5; D remains ambiguous. V lost 7 bases, J lost 1 base, and 10 bases lay in between. Germline V gene lookup returns CDR1 SNHLY and CDR2 FYNNEI. This CDR3 is 13 amino acids long.